This TCR beta chain was identified in a study of high-grade serous ovarian cancer treatment subgroups. General observations from the study: Repertoire similarity ranged roughly 0.1 to 0.85 between tumors of one patient.

Of note for this clone: No antigen is known for it.

Only in-frame clones appear in the TCRdb table, and some are missing; sequencing was by immunoSEQ multiplex PCR. Of over 900 clones in the sample, around 82% were seen once. Tumor tissue was taken before any definitive surgery or chemotherapy was given. This TCR came from a human donor with high-grade serous ovarian cancer. The sequencing sample was made of tumor tissue.

DNA for the CDR3: TGTGCCAGTGGGGACAGGGCTAGCAATCAGCCCCAGCATTTT. It is translated as CASGDRASNQPQHF. This chain joins TRBV19 and TRBJ1-5; TRBD1 aligns across 9 bases. J lost 0 bases, V lost 8 bases, and 2 bases had no gene match. CDR1 LNHDA and CDR2 SQIVND come from the germline V gene (reference sequence). The CDR3 totals 14 residues. Looking up the rest from reference TRBV19 and TRBJ1-5 gives the full variable domain: DGGITQSPKYLFRKEGQNVTLSCEQNLNHDAMYWYRQDPGQGLRLIYYSQIVNDFQKGDIAEGYSVSREKKESFPLTVTSAQKNPTAFYLCASGDRASNQPQHFGDGTRLSIL.